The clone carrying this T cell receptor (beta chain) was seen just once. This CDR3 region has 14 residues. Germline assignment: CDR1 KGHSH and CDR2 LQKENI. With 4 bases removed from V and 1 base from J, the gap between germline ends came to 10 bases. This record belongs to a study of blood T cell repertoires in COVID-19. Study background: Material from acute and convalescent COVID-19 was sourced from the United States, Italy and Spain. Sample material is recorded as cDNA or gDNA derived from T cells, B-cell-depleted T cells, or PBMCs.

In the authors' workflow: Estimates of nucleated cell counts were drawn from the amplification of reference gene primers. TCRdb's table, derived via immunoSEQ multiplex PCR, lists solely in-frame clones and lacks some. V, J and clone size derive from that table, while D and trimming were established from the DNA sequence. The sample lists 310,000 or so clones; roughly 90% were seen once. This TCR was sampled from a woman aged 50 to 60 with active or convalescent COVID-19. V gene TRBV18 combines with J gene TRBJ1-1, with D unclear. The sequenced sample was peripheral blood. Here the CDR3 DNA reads TGTGCCAGCTCACTCTTTTCAGGGAACACTGAAGCTTTCTTT. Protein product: CASSLFSGNTEAFF.